The entry below describes one T cell receptor beta chain. This specimen belongs to a study of blood T cell repertoires in COVID-19. This CDR3 has 13 residues. J lost 11 bases, V lost 3 bases, and 7 bases had no gene match. CDR1 and CDR2 from the germline V gene are LNHDA and SQIVND (reference sequence). Generated by immunoSEQ multiplex PCR, the TCRdb table keeps only in-frame clones and is missing some. Among over 30,000 clones listed, roughly 91% were seen once. The sequenced sample was peripheral blood. This TCR derives from a man at least 80 years old with acute or convalescent COVID-19. V gene TRBV19 combines with J gene TRBJ2-1, with 7 bases identical to TRBD1. The DNA for the CDR3 is TGTGCCAGTAGTATCAACAGGGGCGAGAAGCAGTTCTTC. It encodes CASSINRGEKQFF.